The entry that follows covers one T cell receptor beta chain sequence. This clone came up a few times. No cognate antigen has been identified for it. Base quality data are lacking; no much larger clone is found one base away. Taken with the paper, the label for time point translates to: baseline before oral tofacitinib. Lesional scalp punch biopsies and peripheral blood were obtained from alopecia areata patients. After PBMCs were isolated by density centrifugation and stained for CD3, CD4 and CD8, a FACSAria was used to sort CD4+ and CD8+ T cells. Library preparation employed the immunoSEQ multiplex PCR assay. For TCR sequencing, RNA was extracted from every sample and reverse transcribed into cDNA to serve as template. First-strand cDNA was synthesized using SuperScript III with a 2:1 mix of oligo-dT and random hexamers. A synthetic immune receptor repertoire was used to measure amplification bias, and any remaining bias was corrected computationally. Per the authors' processing: Raw reads were preprocessed to remove errors, and CDR3 was defined by IMGT conventions from the conserved cysteine to phenylalanine. Clonality was calculated as 1 minus Shannon entropy normalized by log2 of the number of productive unique TCRs. Scalp TCRbeta sequences were cross-referenced with sorted blood CD4 and CD8 repertoires so that the CD4 or CD8 identity of scalp clones could be inferred. TCRdb re-hosts the immuneACCESS table, in-frame sequences only. Its copies lack some clones; in the studies checked, an unresolved V gene accounts for under half of them, and the cause for the rest is not known. The V and J calls and the clone size are those of that table, but D and trimming were determined from the DNA. This sample is represented by about 140,000 clones; about 47% of them were singletons. The ten biggest clones cover approximately 1% of the sample.

The sample comes from a study of CD8+ T cells in alopecia areata (dated by TCRdb to 2016 to 2018). Background for the entire study: Treated patients were enrolled in an open-label pilot trial of oral tofacitinib, 5 to 10 mg twice daily, for moderate-to-severe alopecia areata. Patients stayed on tofacitinib for 6 to 18 months and then had 6 months of follow-up off drug so that delayed response and recurrence could be assessed. High-throughput TCRbeta sequencing was used to examine T cell clonal expansion in alopecia areata in both the C3H/HeJ mouse model and human patients. Scalp tissue and sorted CD4+ and CD8+ peripheral blood T cells from patchy and totalis/universalis alopecia areata patients and from healthy controls were covered by human TCRbeta sequencing. Biopsies were taken from tofacitinib-treated patients at baseline and again at 4 and 24 weeks into treatment, and several of those patients also had a later scalp biopsy. Scalp clonality was compared among normal scalp (n=4), patchy alopecia areata scalp (n=8), and alopecia totalis/universalis scalp (n=8). RNA came from the PAXgene miRNA kit for fixed scalp, the miRNeasy kit for PBMCs, and the RNeasy kit for mouse skin. TCRbeta CDR3 regions were amplified by immunoSEQ multiplex PCR with 35 Vbeta forward and 13 Jbeta reverse primers. Results and caveats for the whole study, not just this receptor: TCR sequences shared between patients were less clear than in mice, possibly partly because of HLA diversity in the patient population. Compared with normal scalp, lesional scalp had higher clonality and more expanded CD8+ clones, particularly in alopecia totalis/universalis, a pattern that suggests antigenic drive. Unlike mouse skin, which is dominated by gammadelta T cells, normal human skin has resident alphabeta T cells that are also sequenced, and this complicates analysis of the scalp TCR repertoire.

The CDR3 sequence holds 17 residues, the cysteine and phenylalanine included. Kept here is only the CDR3 DNA, which spans 51 bases and is read in frame from base 1. Trimming leaves V shorter by 3 bases and J shorter by 0 bases, with the junction holding 2 bases beyond the gene matches. According to the germline V gene, CDR1 reads SGHTA and CDR2 reads FQGNSA. The chain was built from TRBV7-2 and TRBJ2-6, and 10 junctional nucleotides match TRBD2. The sequencing used CD4+ T cells sorted from blood, collected at week 0. This sequence originates from a human donor with alopecia areata. The sequenced DNA is TGTGCCAGCAGCTTCGCTAGCGGGAGCTCTGGGGCCAACGTCCTGACTTTC. This is translated as CASSFASGSSGANVLTF.